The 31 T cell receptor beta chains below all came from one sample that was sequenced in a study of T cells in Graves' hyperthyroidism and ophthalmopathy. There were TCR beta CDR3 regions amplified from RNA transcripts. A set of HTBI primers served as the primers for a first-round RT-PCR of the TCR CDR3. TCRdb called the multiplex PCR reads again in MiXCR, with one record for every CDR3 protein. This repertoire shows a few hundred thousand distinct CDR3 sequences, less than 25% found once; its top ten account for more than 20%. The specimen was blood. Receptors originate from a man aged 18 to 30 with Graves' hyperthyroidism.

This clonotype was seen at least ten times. The CDR3 DNA reads as TGTGCCAGCAGCATGGGACTAGCGGGGCCCTTAAAATCCTACGAGCAGTACTTC. Translation: CASSMGLAGPLKSYEQYF. The V gene is TRBV11-2, the J gene TRBJ2-7, with 13 bases fitting TRBD2. Germline V gives CDR1 SGHAT, CDR2 FQNNGV. This CDR3 spans 18 amino acids. V lost 5 bases to trimming and J lost 1 base; unmatched junction nucleotides: 11.

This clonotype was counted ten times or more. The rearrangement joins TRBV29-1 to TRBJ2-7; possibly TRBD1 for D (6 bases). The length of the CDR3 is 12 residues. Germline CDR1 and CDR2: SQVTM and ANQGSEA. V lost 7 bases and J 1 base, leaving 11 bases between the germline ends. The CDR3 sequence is CSAEDRSYEQYF. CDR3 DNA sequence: TGCAGCGCCGAAGACAGGTCCTACGAGCAGTACTTC.

CDR3 region: CASSQEPSGGTYEQYF. The CDR3 DNA follows: TGCGCCAGCAGCCAAGAACCTAGCGGGGGGACCTACGAGCAGTACTTC. This chain links TRBV4-1 with TRBJ2-7, with 11 bases fitting TRBD2. Germline loops: CDR1 MGHRA, CDR2 YSYEKL. The CDR3 is 16 residues long. V was clipped by 0 bases and J by 2 bases; unmatched bases: 3.

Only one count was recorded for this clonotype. Here the CDR3 DNA reads TGCAGTGCTGAAGGGACAGGCAGCTCTGGAAACACCATATATTTT. Translating it yields CSAEGTGSSGNTIYF. The chain couples TRBV20-1 to TRBJ1-3; 8 nucleotides line up with TRBD1. Germline assignment: CDR1 DFQATT and CDR2 SNEGSKA (reference sequence). CDR3 length equals 15 residues. Losses at the gene ends were 5 bases for V and 0 bases for J; bases not matched to a gene: 6.

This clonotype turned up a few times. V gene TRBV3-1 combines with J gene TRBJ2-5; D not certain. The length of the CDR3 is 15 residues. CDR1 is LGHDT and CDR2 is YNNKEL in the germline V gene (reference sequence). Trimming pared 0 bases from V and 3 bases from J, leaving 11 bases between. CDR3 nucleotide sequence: TGTGCCAGCAGCCAAGATAAGTTTCGGGAAGAGACCCAGTACTTC. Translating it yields CASSQDKFREETQYF.

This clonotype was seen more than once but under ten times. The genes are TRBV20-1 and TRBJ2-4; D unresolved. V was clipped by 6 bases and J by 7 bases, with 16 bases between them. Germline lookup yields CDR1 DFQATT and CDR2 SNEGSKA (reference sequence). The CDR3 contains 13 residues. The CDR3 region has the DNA TGCAGTGCCCCGACCCGACGATCGAACATTCAGTACTTC. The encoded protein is CSAPTRRSNIQYF.

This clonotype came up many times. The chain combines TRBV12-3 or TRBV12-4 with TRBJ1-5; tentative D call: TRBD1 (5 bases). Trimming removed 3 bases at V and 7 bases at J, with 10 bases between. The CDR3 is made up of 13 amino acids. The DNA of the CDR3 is TGTGCCAGCAGTTTCGCGGGACGGCAGCCCCAGCATTTT. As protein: CASSFAGRQPQHF.

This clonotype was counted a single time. CDR3 nucleotides: TGTGCCAGCAGTGAAGCGCCAACCTTTGGCTATGGCTACACCTTC. Translation gives CASSEAPTFGYGYTF. The chain links TRBV6-1 to TRBJ1-2, with D uncertain. The CDR3 totals 15 residues. Germline loops: CDR1 MNHNS, CDR2 SASEGT. Deletions cut 0 bases from V and 4 bases from J, with 12 bases between.

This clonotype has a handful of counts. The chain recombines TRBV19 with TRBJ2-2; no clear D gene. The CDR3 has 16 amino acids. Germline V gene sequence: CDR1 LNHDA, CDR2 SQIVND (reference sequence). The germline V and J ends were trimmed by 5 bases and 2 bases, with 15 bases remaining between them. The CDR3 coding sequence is TGTGCCAGTAGTCAGAGACCCGAATTAAACACCGGGGAGCTGTTTTTT. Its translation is CASSQRPELNTGELFF.

CDR3 DNA: TGCAGTGCTTGCCGGACTAGCGGGATCTACGAGCAGTACTTC. Encoded protein: CSACRTSGIYEQYF. This chain links TRBV20-1 with TRBJ2-7, with 12 bases that match TRBD2. The V gene end was trimmed by 5 bases and the J gene end by 3 bases; junction bases not matched to a gene: 5. The CDR3 sequence is 14 residues long. Germline-derived CDR1 and CDR2 are DFQATT and SNEGSKA (reference sequence).

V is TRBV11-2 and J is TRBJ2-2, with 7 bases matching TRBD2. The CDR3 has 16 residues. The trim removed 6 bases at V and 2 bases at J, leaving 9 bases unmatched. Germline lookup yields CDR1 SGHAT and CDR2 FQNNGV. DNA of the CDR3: TGTGCCAGCAGGTCAACTAGCGCGCGCAACACCGGGGAGCTGTTTTTT. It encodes CASRSTSARNTGELFF.

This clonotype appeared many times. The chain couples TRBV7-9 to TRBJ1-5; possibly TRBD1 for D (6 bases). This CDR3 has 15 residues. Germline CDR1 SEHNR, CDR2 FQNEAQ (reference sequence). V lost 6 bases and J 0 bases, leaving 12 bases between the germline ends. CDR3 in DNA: TGTGCCAGCAGTAAGGGACATTATAGCAATCAGCCCCAGCATTTT. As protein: CASSKGHYSNQPQHF.

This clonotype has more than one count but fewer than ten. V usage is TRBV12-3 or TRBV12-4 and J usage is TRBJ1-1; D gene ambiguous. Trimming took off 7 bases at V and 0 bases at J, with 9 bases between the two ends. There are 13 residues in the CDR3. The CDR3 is CASNRVLNTEAFF. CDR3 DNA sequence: TGTGCCAGCAACCGGGTTCTGAACACTGAAGCTTTCTTT.

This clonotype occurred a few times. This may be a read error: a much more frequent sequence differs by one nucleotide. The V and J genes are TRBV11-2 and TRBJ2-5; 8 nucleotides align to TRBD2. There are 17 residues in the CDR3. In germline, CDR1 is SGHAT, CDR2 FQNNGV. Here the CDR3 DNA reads TGTACCAGCAGCTTAGATCTAAGGACTAGCTCTCCGCGGACCCAGTACTTC. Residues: CTSSLDLRTSSPRTQYF. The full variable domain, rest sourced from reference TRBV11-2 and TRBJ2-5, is EAGVAQSPRYKIIEKRQSVAFWCNPISGHATLYWYQQILGQGPKLLIQFQNNGVVDDSQLPKDRFSAERLKGVDSTLKIQPAKLEDSAVYLCTSSLDLRTSSPRTQYFGPGTRLLVL.

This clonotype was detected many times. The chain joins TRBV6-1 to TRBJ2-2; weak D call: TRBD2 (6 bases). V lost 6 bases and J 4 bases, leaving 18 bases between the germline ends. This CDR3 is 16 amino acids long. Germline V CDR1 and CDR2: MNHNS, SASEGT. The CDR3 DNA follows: TGTGCCAGCAGCGCCCTAGGGCCGGAGGGCACCGGGGAGCTGTTTTTT. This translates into CASSALGPEGTGELFF.

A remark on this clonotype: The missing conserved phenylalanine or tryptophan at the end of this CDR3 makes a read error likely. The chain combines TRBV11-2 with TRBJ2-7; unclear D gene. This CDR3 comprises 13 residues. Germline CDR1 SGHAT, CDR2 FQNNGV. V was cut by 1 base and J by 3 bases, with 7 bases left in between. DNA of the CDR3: TGTGCCAGCAGCTTAGGCACCGACTACGAGCAGTACTAC. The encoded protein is CASSLGTDYEQYY.

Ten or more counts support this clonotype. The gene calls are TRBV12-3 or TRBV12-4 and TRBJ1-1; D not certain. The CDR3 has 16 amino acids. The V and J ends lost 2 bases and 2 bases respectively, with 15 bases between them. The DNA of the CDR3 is TGTGCCAGCAGTTTACTGGACGGAAGACTTAACACTGAAGCTTTCTTT. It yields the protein CASSLLDGRLNTEAFF.

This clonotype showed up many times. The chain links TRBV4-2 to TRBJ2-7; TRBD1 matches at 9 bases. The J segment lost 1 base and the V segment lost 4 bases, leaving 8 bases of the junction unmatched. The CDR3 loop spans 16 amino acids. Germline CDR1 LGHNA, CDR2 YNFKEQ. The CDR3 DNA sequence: TGTGCCAGCAGCCGTCCGGGACAGGGCTTTTCCTACGAGCAGTACTTC. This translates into CASSRPGQGFSYEQYF.

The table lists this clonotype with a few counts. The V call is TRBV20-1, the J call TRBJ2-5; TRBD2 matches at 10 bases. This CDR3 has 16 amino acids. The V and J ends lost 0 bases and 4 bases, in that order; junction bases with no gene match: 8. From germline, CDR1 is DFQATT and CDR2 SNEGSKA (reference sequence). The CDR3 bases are TGCAGTGCTAGAGATCCGCTAGCGGGGGTTGTAGAGACCCAGTACTTC. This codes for CSARDPLAGVVETQYF.

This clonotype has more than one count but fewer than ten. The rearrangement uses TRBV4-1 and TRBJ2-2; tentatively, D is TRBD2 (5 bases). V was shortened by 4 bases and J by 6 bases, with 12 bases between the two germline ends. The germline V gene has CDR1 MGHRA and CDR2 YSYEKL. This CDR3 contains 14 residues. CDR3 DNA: TGCGCCAGCAGCCTAATGTCGGAGGCCGGGGAGCTGTTTTTT. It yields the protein CASSLMSEAGELFF.

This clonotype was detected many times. The CDR3 protein is CASEGAGYEQYF. DNA for the CDR3: TGTGCCAGTGAGGGGGCAGGATACGAGCAGTACTTC. The V and J genes are TRBV28 and TRBJ2-7; 7 bases are a match to TRBD1. Looked up from germline, CDR1 is MDHEN and CDR2 is SYDVKM. With 9 bases clipped from V and 4 bases from J, the junction kept 6 bases outside the gene matches. The CDR3 length is 12 residues.

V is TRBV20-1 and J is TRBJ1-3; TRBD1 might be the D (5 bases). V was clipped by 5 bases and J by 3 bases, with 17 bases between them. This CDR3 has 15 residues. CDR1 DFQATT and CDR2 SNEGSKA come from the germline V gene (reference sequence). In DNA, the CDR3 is TGCAGTGCTGAATGGGACGCCGAGATTGGAAACACCATATATTTT. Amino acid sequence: CSAEWDAEIGNTIYF.

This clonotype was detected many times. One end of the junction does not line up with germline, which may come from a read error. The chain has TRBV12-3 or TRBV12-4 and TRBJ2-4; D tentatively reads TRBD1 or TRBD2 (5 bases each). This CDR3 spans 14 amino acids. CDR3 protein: CASSLVGEMNIKYF. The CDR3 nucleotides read TGTGCCAGCAGTTTAGTGGGGGAGATGAACATTAAGTACTTC.

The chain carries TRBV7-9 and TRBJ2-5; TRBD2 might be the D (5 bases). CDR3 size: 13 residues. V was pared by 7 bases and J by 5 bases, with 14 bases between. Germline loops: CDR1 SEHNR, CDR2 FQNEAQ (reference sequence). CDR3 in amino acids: CASTNAGWETQYF. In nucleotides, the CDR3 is TGTGCCAGCACTAATGCGGGCTGGGAGACCCAGTACTTC.

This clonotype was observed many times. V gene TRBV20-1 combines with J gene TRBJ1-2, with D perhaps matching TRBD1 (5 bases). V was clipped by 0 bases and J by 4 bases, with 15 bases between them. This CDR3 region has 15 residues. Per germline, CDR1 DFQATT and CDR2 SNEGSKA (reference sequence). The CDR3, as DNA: TGCAGTGCTAGAGATCGACCAGGGAGGGTCTATGGCTACACCTTC. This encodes CSARDRPGRVYGYTF.

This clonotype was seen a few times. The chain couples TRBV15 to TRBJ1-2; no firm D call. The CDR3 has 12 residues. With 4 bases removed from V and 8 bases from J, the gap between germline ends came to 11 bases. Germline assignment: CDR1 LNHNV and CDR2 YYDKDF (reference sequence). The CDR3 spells CATSKGTTGYTF. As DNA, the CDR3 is TGTGCCACCAGCAAAGGAACGACAGGCTACACCTTC.

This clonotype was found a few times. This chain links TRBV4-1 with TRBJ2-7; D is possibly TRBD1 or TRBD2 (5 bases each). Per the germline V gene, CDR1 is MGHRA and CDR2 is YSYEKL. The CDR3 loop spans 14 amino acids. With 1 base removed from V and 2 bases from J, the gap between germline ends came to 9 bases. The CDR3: CASSQVGTAYEQYF. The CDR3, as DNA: TGCGCCAGCAGCCAAGTAGGGACGGCCTACGAGCAGTACTTC.

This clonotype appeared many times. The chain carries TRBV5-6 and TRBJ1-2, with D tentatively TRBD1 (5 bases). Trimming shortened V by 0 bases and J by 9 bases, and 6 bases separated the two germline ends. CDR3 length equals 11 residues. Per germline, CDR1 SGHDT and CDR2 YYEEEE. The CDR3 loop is CASSLAGSYTF. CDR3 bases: TGTGCCAGCAGCTTGGCAGGGAGCTACACCTTC.

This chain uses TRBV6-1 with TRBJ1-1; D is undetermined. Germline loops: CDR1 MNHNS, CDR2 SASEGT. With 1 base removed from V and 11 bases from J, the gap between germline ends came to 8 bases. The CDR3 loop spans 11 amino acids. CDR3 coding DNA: TGTGCCAGCAGTGAAGTGCGTGAGGCTTTCTTT. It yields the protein CASSEVREAFF.

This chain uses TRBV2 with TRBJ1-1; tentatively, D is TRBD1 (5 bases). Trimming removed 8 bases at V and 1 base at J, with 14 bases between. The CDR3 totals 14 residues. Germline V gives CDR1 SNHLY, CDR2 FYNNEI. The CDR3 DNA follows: TGTGCCAGCTCCCCGCGGGGGTGGAACACTGAAGCTTTCTTT. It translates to CASSPRGWNTEAFF.

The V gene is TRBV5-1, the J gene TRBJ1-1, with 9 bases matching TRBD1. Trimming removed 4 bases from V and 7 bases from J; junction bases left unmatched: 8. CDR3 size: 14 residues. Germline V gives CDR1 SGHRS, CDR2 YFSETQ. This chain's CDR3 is CASSGWTGDREAFF. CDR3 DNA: TGCGCCAGCAGCGGCTGGACAGGGGACCGTGAAGCTTTCTTT.